There are a few counts of the clone carrying this T cell receptor (beta chain). The sample comes from a study of blood T cell repertoires in COVID-19. About the research overall: Samples taken during acute and convalescent COVID-19 were collected in the United States, Italy and Spain.

Authors' data handling: Amplification with reference gene primers provided the estimates of nucleated cell counts. Repertoires were generated with immunoSEQ multiplex PCR, while TCRdb's copy carries only in-frame clones and drops some. V and J calls and clone size are given by that table; D and trimming were obtained from the DNA. The data contain around 50,000 clones, 70% to 85% of them seen just once; the ten biggest clones take up under 9%. V was clipped by 7 bases and J by 5 bases, with 20 bases between them. The CDR3 length is 15 residues. CDR1 LNHDA and CDR2 SQIVND come from the germline V gene (reference sequence).

The sequence came from a human donor in a cohort sampled during active COVID-19. The sequencing input was peripheral blood. The chain employs TRBV19 and TRBJ1-2; a weak D match, TRBD1 (5 bases). The CDR3 nucleotides are TGTGCCAGTACCGCTTTGTTAGGGGCAGCATATGGCTACACCTTC. Its protein product is CASTALLGAAYGYTF.